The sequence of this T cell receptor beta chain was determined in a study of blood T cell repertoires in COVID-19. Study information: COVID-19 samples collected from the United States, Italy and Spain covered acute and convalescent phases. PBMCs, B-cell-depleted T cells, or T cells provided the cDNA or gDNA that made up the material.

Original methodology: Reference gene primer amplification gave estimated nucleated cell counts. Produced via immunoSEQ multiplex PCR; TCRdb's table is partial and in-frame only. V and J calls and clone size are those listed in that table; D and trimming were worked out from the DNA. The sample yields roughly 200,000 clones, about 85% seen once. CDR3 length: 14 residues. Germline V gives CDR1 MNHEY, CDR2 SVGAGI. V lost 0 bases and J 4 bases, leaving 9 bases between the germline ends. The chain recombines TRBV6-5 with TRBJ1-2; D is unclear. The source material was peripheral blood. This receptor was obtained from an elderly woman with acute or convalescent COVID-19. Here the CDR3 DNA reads TGTGCCAGCAGTTACTCGACACGGATCTATGGCTACACCTTC. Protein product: CASSYSTRIYGYTF.